These 26 T cell receptor beta chains were sequenced from one sample in a study of cytomegalovirus exposure and HLA in healthy donors (dated by TCRdb to about 2017). The library was prepared using the immunoSEQ multiplex PCR assay. For the multiplex PCR, a mixture combining 60 forward primers for TCR Vbeta segments and 13 reverse primers for TCR Jbeta segments was used. TCRdb's version of the immuneACCESS table is confined to in-frame rearrangements and falls short of the full clone set. An unresolved V gene accounts for under half of the shortfall where checked; the remainder is of unknown origin. This sample holds 150,000 to 200,000 clones; 70% to 85% were observed only once. Clones ranked in the top ten supply approximately 1.3% of the sample. Material for sequencing was PBMCs. The receptors stem from a woman aged 25 to 39 in good health and CMV-seropositive.

The V call is TRBV27, the J call TRBJ2-7; D is uncertain. V was cut by 0 bases and J by 3 bases, with 6 bases left in between. The length of the CDR3 is 13 residues. The germline CDR1 and CDR2 sequences are MNHEY and SMNVEV (reference sequence). The CDR3 coding sequence is TGTGCCAGCAGTTTATCTTGGCACTACGAGCAGTACTTC. This sequence encodes CASSLSWHYEQYF.

V usage is TRBV19 and J usage is TRBJ2-7; 7 bases match TRBD2. This CDR3 is built from 15 residues. Germline V gene data show CDR1 as LNHDA and CDR2 as SQIVND (reference sequence). Trimming took 5 bases from V and 3 from J; bases not matched to a gene: 10. The CDR3 loop is CASSVGGAGVYEQYF. CDR3 DNA sequence: TGTGCCAGTAGTGTAGGAGGCGCGGGGGTCTACGAGCAGTACTTC. Supplemented by reference TRBV19 and TRBJ2-7, the full variable domain reads DGGITQSPKYLFRKEGQNVTLSCEQNLNHDAMYWYRQDPGQGLRLIYYSQIVNDFQKGDIAEGYSVSREKKESFPLTVTSAQKNPTAFYLCASSVGGAGVYEQYFGPGTRLTVT.

The gene calls are TRBV27 and TRBJ2-7; possible D gene TRBD2, 6 bases. The CDR3 is 13 residues long. The ends were cut back, 3 bases at V and 6 bases at J, with 12 bases in the middle. The germline V gene has CDR1 MNHEY and CDR2 SMNVEV (reference sequence). The CDR3 nucleotides are TGTGCCAGCAGTTTCGGGACTCCCGGCGAGCAGTACTTC. Translation gives CASSFGTPGEQYF.

This clone has only a few counts. V and J are TRBV27 and TRBJ2-3; 10 nucleotides align to TRBD2. The V gene's germline CDR1 is MNHEY and CDR2 SMNVEV (reference sequence). Germline trimming cut 5 bases from V and 5 bases from J; bases unmatched to any gene: 7. This CDR3 spans 15 amino acids. The chain's CDR3 is CASSPAGGQGDTQYF. The DNA for the CDR3 is TGTGCCAGCAGTCCAGCGGGAGGGCAAGGAGATACGCAGTATTTT.

The rearrangement uses TRBV30 and TRBJ2-1; TRBD2 aligns across 8 bases. J gave up 6 bases and V 4 bases, and 8 bases lay outside the gene matches. The germline CDR1 and CDR2 sequences are GTSNPN and SVGIG (reference sequence). This CDR3 spans 14 amino acids. CDR3 loop: CAWTRGRKGNEQFF. The DNA for the CDR3 is TGTGCCTGGACGCGCGGGAGGAAGGGCAATGAGCAGTTCTTC.

The genes are TRBV7-6 and TRBJ2-7, with 11 bases that match TRBD2. The junction had 10 bases not matched to a gene; V was cut back by 5 bases and J by 7 bases. CDR3 size: 15 residues. Germline V gene sequence: CDR1 SGHVS, CDR2 FNYEAQ. The CDR3: CASSPRLAGSREQYF. As DNA, the CDR3 is TGTGCCAGCAGCCCTCGACTAGCGGGAAGTCGGGAGCAGTACTTC. Full variable domain (remainder filled in from reference TRBV7-6 and TRBJ2-7): GAGVSQSPRYKVTKRGQDVALRCDPISGHVSLYWYRQALGQGPEFLTYFNYEAQQDKSGLPNDRFSAERPEGSISTLTIQRTEQRDSAMYRCASSPRLAGSREQYFGPGTRLTVT.

The V gene is TRBV7-9, the J gene TRBJ1-4; D is uncertain. V dropped 8 bases and J dropped 3 bases, with 13 bases sitting between them. Germline CDR1 and CDR2: SEHNR and FQNEAQ (reference sequence). The CDR3 runs to 14 residues. The chain's CDR3 is CASAPRRSNEKLFF. The CDR3 region has the DNA TGTGCCAGCGCCCCCAGGAGGTCTAATGAAAAACTGTTTTTT.

The chain couples TRBV30 to TRBJ2-1; D is ambiguous. Germline assignment: CDR1 GTSNPN and CDR2 SVGIG (reference sequence). The ends were cut back, 3 bases at V and 9 bases at J, with 9 bases in the middle. CDR3 length equals 11 residues. This CDR3 reads CAWSAVAEQFF. In nucleotides, the CDR3 is TGTGCCTGGAGCGCGGTTGCTGAGCAGTTCTTC.

Concerning this clone: The junction departs from germline at one end; a sequencing error may be responsible. The chain couples TRBV10-3 to TRBJ1-3, with D maybe TRBD1 (5 bases). The CDR3 is 15 amino acids. Germline V gene sequence: CDR1 ENHRY, CDR2 SYGVKD. CDR3 amino acids: CAINEGRGSGNTIYF. CDR3 DNA: TGTGCCATCAATGAGGGGCGTGGGTCTGGAAACACCATATATTTT.

This clone occurred once. The genes are TRBV15 and TRBJ1-5, with 8 bases that match TRBD1. V lost 4 bases, J lost 0 bases, and 8 bases stayed unmatched. This CDR3 is 17 amino acids long. CDR1 and CDR2 (germline): LNHNV, YYDKDF (reference sequence). CDR3 loop: CATSTRDRGNSNQPQHF. In DNA form, the CDR3 reads TGTGCCACCAGCACCCGAGACAGGGGAAATAGCAATCAGCCCCAGCATTTT.

This clone was recorded only once. The chain links TRBV29-1 to TRBJ2-1, with 14 bases aligning to TRBD2. Germline V CDR1 and CDR2: SQVTM, ANQGSEA. The CDR3 loop spans 14 amino acids. With 7 bases clipped from V and 9 bases from J, the junction kept 8 bases outside the gene matches. For the CDR3, the DNA is TGCAGCGCCGGGACTAGCGGGAGCGTGGGTGAGCAGTTCTTC. Its translation is CSAGTSGSVGEQFF.

The CDR3 loop reads CASSATPYRGPSNQPQHF. The CDR3 DNA sequence: TGTGCCAGCAGTGCGACCCCATACAGGGGGCCTAGCAATCAGCCCCAGCATTTT. The chain joins TRBV27 to TRBJ1-5; 9 positions agree with TRBD1. The CDR3 contains 18 residues. Unmatched junction bases numbered 11, after V lost 5 bases and J lost 0 bases. Germline values: CDR1 MNHEY, CDR2 SMNVEV (reference sequence).

The gene calls are TRBV28 and TRBJ1-1, with 7 bases identical to TRBD1. Unmatched junction bases numbered 13, after V lost 10 bases and J lost 5 bases. The CDR3 totals 14 residues. CDR1 and CDR2 (germline): MDHEN, SYDVKM. DNA of the CDR3: TGTGCCATCTCGACAGGGACGTATAGGACTGAAGCTTTCTTT. Encoded protein: CAISTGTYRTEAFF. The full variable domain, in which reference TRBV28 and TRBJ1-1 provide the parts outside the CDR3, is DVKVTQSSRYLVKRTGEKVFLECVQDMDHENMFWYRQDPGLGLRLIYFSYDVKMKEKGDIPEGYSVSREKKERFSLILESASTNQTSMYLCAISTGTYRTEAFFGQGTRLTVV.

V gene TRBV28 combines with J gene TRBJ2-1, with TRBD2 identical over 9 bases. The CDR3 spans 13 residues. J was trimmed by 8 bases and V by 6 bases; bases with no gene match: 5. Germline CDR1 MDHEN, CDR2 SYDVKM. CDR3 DNA sequence: TGTGCCAGCAGGCTAGCGGGGTCCGATGAGCAGTTCTTC. As protein: CASRLAGSDEQFF.

The chain uses TRBV10-3 and TRBJ1-4; 7 nucleotides line up with TRBD1. The CDR3 consists of 15 residues. Trimming at V came to 6 bases and at J to 5 bases, leaving 9 bases not matched to a gene. Germline assignment: CDR1 ENHRY and CDR2 SYGVKD. CDR3 nucleotides: TGTGCCATCAGAAAGGCCGGGACAGAGAATGAAAAACTGTTTTTT. Residues: CAIRKAGTENEKLFF.

The rearrangement links TRBV10-3 to TRBJ2-1; D is unclear. Germline CDR1 and CDR2: ENHRY and SYGVKD. CDR3 length: 13 amino acids. Between the trimmed V and J ends, which lost 8 bases and 0 bases, there was a span of 8 bases. CDR3 sequence reads: CAISRSSYNEQFF. CDR3 DNA: TGTGCCATCTCTCGGAGCTCCTACAATGAGCAGTTCTTC.

The gene calls are TRBV5-1 and TRBJ2-7; TRBD2 agrees at 13 bases. Unmatched junction bases numbered 6, after V lost 4 bases and J lost 5 bases. The V gene's germline CDR1 is SGHRS and CDR2 YFSETQ. This CDR3 is 15 amino acids long. This chain's CDR3 is CASSTGLAGADEQYF. In DNA, the CDR3 is TGCGCCAGCAGCACCGGACTAGCGGGAGCCGACGAGCAGTACTTC. Filled out from reference TRBV5-1 and TRBJ2-7, the complete variable domain reads KAGVTQTPRYLIKTRGQQVTLSCSPISGHRSVSWYQQTPGQGLQFLFEYFSETQRNKGNFPGRFSGRQFSNSRSEMNVSTLELGDSALYLCASSTGLAGADEQYFGPGTRLTVT.

Only a few counts were recorded for this clone. The chain has TRBV9 and TRBJ2-2; TRBD2 matches at 10 bases. This CDR3 is 15 amino acids long. V was clipped by 3 bases and J by 3 bases; unmatched bases: 2. CDR1 SGDLS and CDR2 YYNGEE come from the germline V gene. CDR3 protein: CASSEREGYTGELFF. The CDR3 DNA is TGTGCCAGCAGCGAGCGGGAGGGGTACACCGGGGAGCTGTTTTTT.

The genes are TRBV18 and TRBJ2-5; 7 positions match TRBD1. Per the germline V gene, CDR1 is KGHSH and CDR2 is LQKENI. Losses at the gene ends were 8 bases for V and 4 bases for J; bases not matched to a gene: 13. This CDR3 has 15 amino acids. CDR3 in DNA: TGTGCCAGCACGCCGGCTATGACAGGGTTAGAGACCCAGTACTTC. Protein product: CASTPAMTGLETQYF.

This rearrangement joins TRBV19 to TRBJ2-7, with TRBD2 matching 8 bases. With 5 bases clipped from V and 5 bases from J, the junction kept 11 bases outside the gene matches. The germline V gene encodes CDR1 LNHDA and CDR2 SQIVND (reference sequence). The CDR3 has 15 amino acids. This chain's CDR3 is CASSLPSGSIDEQYF. The CDR3 coding sequence is TGTGCCAGTAGTCTCCCCAGCGGGAGCATCGACGAGCAGTACTTC.

CDR3 sequence reads: CASGGGRAETQYF. Written as DNA, the CDR3 is TGTGCTAGTGGTGGAGGACGGGCAGAGACCCAGTACTTC. V usage is TRBV12-5 and J usage is TRBJ2-5; D is possibly TRBD2 (5 bases). Trimming shortened V by 5 bases and J by 4 bases, and 11 bases separated the two germline ends. The CDR3 loop spans 13 amino acids. CDR1 and CDR2 from the germline V gene are LGHNT and FRNRAP.

In DNA form, the CDR3 reads TGTGCCAGCAGCCAATCGAGCTGGGGGGATGAAAAACTGTTTTTT. Protein sequence: CASSQSSWGDEKLFF. V usage is TRBV14 and J usage is TRBJ1-4; D might be TRBD1 (5 bases). CDR1 SGHDN and CDR2 FVKESK come from the germline V gene. The CDR3 spans 15 residues. Trimming took off 2 bases at V and 6 bases at J, with 13 bases between the two ends.

This clone was observed a handful of times. The chain combines TRBV7-2 with TRBJ2-3; 9 nucleotides agree with TRBD2. CDR1 SGHTA and CDR2 FQGNSA come from the germline V gene. The CDR3 runs to 15 residues. V shed 5 bases, J shed 4 bases, and the junction held 7 bases outside the gene matches. The CDR3 loop is CASSLSSGRPDTQYF. CDR3 bases: TGTGCCAGCAGCCTCAGTAGCGGGAGACCAGATACGCAGTATTTT. Drawing the rest from reference TRBV7-2 and TRBJ2-3, the complete variable domain is GAGVSQSPSNKVTEKGKDVELRCDPISGHTALYWYRQSLGQGLEFLIYFQGNSAPDKSGLPSDRFSAERTGGSVSTLTIQRTQQEDSAVYLCASSLSSGRPDTQYFGPGTRLTVL.

This clone was seen only a few times. The chain uses TRBV5-1 and TRBJ2-4; TRBD1 is a possible D gene (6 bases). Per the germline V gene, CDR1 is SGHRS and CDR2 is YFSETQ. The CDR3 extends over 17 amino acids. Deletions cut 1 base from V and 0 bases from J, with 14 bases between. The CDR3, as DNA: TGCGCCAGCAGCTTGACGCCAGGGGATTTAGCCAAAAACATTCAGTACTTC. It yields the protein CASSLTPGDLAKNIQYF.

This sequence joins TRBV7-8 and TRBJ1-4; 8 positions agree with TRBD1. Germline-derived CDR1 and CDR2 are SGHVS and FQNEAQ. Trimming took 3 bases from V and 5 from J; bases not matched to a gene: 5. The CDR3 consists of 15 residues. The CDR3 nucleotides are TGTGCCAGCAGCTTGGCACAGGGGGGCAATGAAAAACTGTTTTTT. Amino acids: CASSLAQGGNEKLFF.

The V call is TRBV11-3, the J call TRBJ1-3, with TRBD1 matching 9 bases. V trimming: 10 bases; J trimming: 8 bases; junction bases outside the gene matches: 12. The CDR3 is made up of 14 amino acids. Germline V gene sequence: CDR1 SGHNT, CDR2 YENEEA. In DNA form, the CDR3 reads TGTGCCACCGCGGGCAGGGACAGGGTGGACACCATATATTTT. It codes for CATAGRDRVDTIYF.